This TCR beta chain derives from a study of blood T cell repertoires in COVID-19. As for the study in general: Sources were T cells, B-cell-depleted T cells, or PBMCs; the material itself was cDNA or gDNA.

From germline, CDR1 is SGHAT and CDR2 FQNNGV. V dropped 1 base and J dropped 10 bases, with 13 bases sitting between them. This CDR3 spans 13 amino acids. Source study methods: Reference gene primer amplification gave estimated nucleated cell counts. Generated by immunoSEQ multiplex PCR, the TCRdb table keeps only in-frame clones and is missing some. V, J and clone size were drawn from that table, and D and trimming were deduced from the DNA. The profile shows some 40,000 clones, roughly 82% of them singletons. The V gene is TRBV11-2, the J gene TRBJ1-1; D gene uncertain. Sequenced input: peripheral blood. The origin of this receptor is a man between 50 and 59 years old with active or convalescent COVID-19. The CDR3, as DNA: TGTGCCAGCAGCTTAGGTGGCCTCCATGGAGCTTTCTTT. Protein sequence: CASSLGGLHGAFF.